The 7 T cell receptor beta chains below come from one sample, sequenced in a study of blood T cells in healthy people across ages. Alongside a J-beta primer mix, a sample-barcoded 5' primer served in a second PCR lasting about 7 to 12 cycles. TCRdb called the 5' RACE reads again in MiXCR, with one record for every CDR3 protein. The table includes roughly 1,100,000 distinct CDR3 sequences, roughly a quarter detected once. This sample also appeared in a second study, on T cells of mothers and their children.

What was sequenced was blood. Receptors originate from a girl aged 2-15 years in good health.

CDR3 sequence: CASRLGTTTLAKNIQYF. Written as DNA, the CDR3 is TGCGCCAGCCGTCTTGGGACTACAACCTTAGCCAAAAACATTCAGTACTTC. The rearrangement uses TRBV5-1 and TRBJ2-4; 7 nucleotides match TRBD2. The trim removed 7 bases at V and 0 bases at J, leaving 13 bases unmatched. CDR1 is SGHRS and CDR2 is YFSETQ in the germline V gene. The CDR3 is made up of 17 amino acids.

This CDR3 reads CASSFYRDSGANVLTF. CDR3 nucleotides: TGTGCCAGCAGCTTCTACAGGGATTCTGGGGCCAACGTCCTGACTTTC. The genes are TRBV13 and TRBJ2-6; D perhaps matches TRBD1 (6 bases). CDR1 and CDR2 (germline): PRHDT, FYEKMQ (reference sequence). This CDR3 has 16 amino acids. V gave up 3 bases and J gave up 1 base, with 10 bases separating them.

Only a few counts were recorded for this clonotype. The V gene is TRBV11-1, the J gene TRBJ2-1; weak D call: TRBD2 (12 bases). The CDR3 consists of 21 residues. Germline V gives CDR1 SGHAT, CDR2 FQDESV (reference sequence). V was cut by 5 bases and J by 5 bases, with 34 bases left in between. In nucleotides, the CDR3 is TGTGCCAGCAGCGGAGAGAGTTCGGGACAGGGGGGACTAGCGGGTAACAATGAGCAGTTCTTC. Translating it yields CASSGESSGQGGLAGNNEQFF.

This clonotype was seen more than once but under ten times. The rearrangement joins TRBV4-2 to TRBJ2-5; a weak D match, TRBD2 (5 bases). Trimming cost V 3 bases and J 3 bases, with 8 bases left between them. Germline CDR1 LGHNA, CDR2 YNFKEQ. The CDR3 sequence is 13 residues long. CDR3 sequence reads: CASSQLGKETQYF. The DNA for the CDR3 is TGTGCCAGCAGCCAGCTCGGGAAAGAGACCCAGTACTTC.

The chain combines TRBV20-1 with TRBJ2-7; D is perhaps TRBD1 or TRBD2 (5 bases each). V lost 5 bases to trimming and J lost 5 bases, with 16 bases between them. The CDR3 totals 13 residues. Germline-derived CDR1 and CDR2 are DFQATT and SNEGSKA (reference sequence). The CDR3 DNA sequence: TGCAGTGCTTCCCGGGGCAGCGGCCACGAGCAGTACTTC. Amino acid sequence: CSASRGSGHEQYF.

This clonotype has a handful of counts. The chain employs TRBV4-1 and TRBJ2-1, with TRBD2 identical over 9 bases. With V trimmed by 1 base and J by 2 bases, 6 bases remained unmatched. The CDR3 has 17 residues. The germline V gene encodes CDR1 MGHRA and CDR2 YSYEKL. The CDR3 protein is CASSQVAGARAYNEQFF. DNA for the CDR3: TGCGCCAGCAGCCAAGTAGCGGGGGCCAGAGCCTACAATGAGCAGTTCTTC.

This clonotype occurred a few times. This rearrangement joins TRBV12-5 to TRBJ2-1, with D perhaps matching TRBD1 (5 bases). CDR1 is LGHNT, CDR2 FRNRAP, per germline. Between the trimmed V and J ends, which lost 9 bases and 1 base, there was a span of 10 bases. The CDR3 is 13 residues long. The CDR3 is CASQGISYNEQFF. CDR3 nucleotide sequence: TGTGCTAGCCAGGGAATTTCCTACAATGAGCAGTTCTTC.